This T cell receptor (beta chain) was documented in a study of cytomegalovirus exposure and HLA in healthy donors. Turning to the study itself: The approximately 120 million unique TCR beta sequences, from 150 million to 200 million T cells, were found by an earlier analysis. Study observations and caveats: A later analysis found that most CMV-associated TCR beta chains appeared HLA-restricted. Being productive about 87% or about 30% of the time was typical of most TCR beta V segments in an earlier analysis. V- and J-gene trimming in TCR beta was tied to a missense DCLRE1C variant by an analysis performed later.

It was with 60 Vbeta and 13 Jbeta primers that the PCR ran. Method: immunoSEQ multiplex PCR; TCRdb's copy keeps in-frame clones and lacks some. The sample carries some 140,000 clones, more than 75% recorded once. Germline V CDR1 and CDR2: LNHDA, SQIVND (reference sequence). V was pared by 3 bases and J by 1 base, with 8 bases of the junction left unmatched. This CDR3 region has 16 residues. Of note for this clone: The antigen is not known.

The rearrangement links TRBV19 to TRBJ1-1; 7 nucleotides line up with TRBD1. This clonotype was sampled from a woman in her forties in good health and CMV-seropositive. Material for sequencing was PBMCs. The CDR3 here is CASSIRGGTANTEAFF. CDR3 nucleotide sequence: TGTGCCAGTAGTATTCGGGGGGGGACAGCGAACACTGAAGCTTTCTTT. The full variable domain, in which reference TRBV19 and TRBJ1-1 provide the parts outside the CDR3, is DGGITQSPKYLFRKEGQNVTLSCEQNLNHDAMYWYRQDPGQGLRLIYYSQIVNDFQKGDIAEGYSVSREKKESFPLTVTSAQKNPTAFYLCASSIRGGTANTEAFFGQGTRLTVV.